The 3 T cell receptor beta chains given below trace back to one sample, sequenced in a study of graft-versus-host responses after intestinal transplantation. The protocol was immunoSEQ multiplex PCR, while the TCRdb copy is restricted to in-frame clones and leaves out a portion. The data show about 88,000 clones, about 95% seen once. For these TCRs, the target antigens are not known. The input for sequencing was unstimulated CD4+ T cells sorted from spleen or lymph node cells, taken before transplant. The receptors originated from a human donor who was the organ donor for an intestinal transplant.

This sequence joins TRBV6-6 and TRBJ1-4; no reliable D call. V dropped 4 bases and J dropped 3 bases, with 9 bases sitting between them. CDR1 is MNHNY, CDR2 SVGAGI, per germline (reference sequence). The CDR3 length is 14 residues. CDR3 amino acids: CASSSTVSNEKLFF. CDR3 nucleotides: TGTGCCAGCAGTTCGACGGTATCTAATGAAAAACTGTTTTTT.

The chain joins TRBV11-1 to TRBJ2-7; D remains ambiguous. This CDR3 contains 12 residues. CDR1 SGHAT and CDR2 FQDESV come from the germline V gene (reference sequence). Trimming took off 4 bases at V and 7 bases at J, with 11 bases between the two ends. CDR3: CASSSQTWEQYF. Written as DNA, the CDR3 is TGTGCCAGCAGCTCCCAGACATGGGAGCAGTACTTC.

V and J are TRBV7-9 and TRBJ1-3, with D possibly being TRBD1 (6 bases). Germline V gives CDR1 SEHNR, CDR2 FQNEAQ (reference sequence). The germline V and J ends were trimmed by 3 bases and 1 base, with 13 bases remaining between them. The CDR3 covers 16 residues. CDR3 nucleotide sequence: TGTGCCAGCAGCTTTTCGGAAGGGGGATCTGGAAACACCATATATTTT. This codes for CASSFSEGGSGNTIYF.